Each of the 31 T cell receptor beta chains below was sequenced from the same sample in a study of T cells in Graves' hyperthyroidism and ophthalmopathy. TCR beta CDR3 sequences were amplified from RNA transcripts. RT-PCR in the first round (using the HTBI primer set) targeted the TCR CDR3. TCRdb reprocessed the multiplex PCR reads via MiXCR and lists one record per CDR3 protein. The top ten hold almost 8% of the sample, which has about 420,000 distinct CDR3 sequences, around 16% seen once. The sample was blood. The receptors originated from a woman younger than 30 with Graves' hyperthyroidism.

This clonotype was seen ten or more times. The chain combines TRBV11-2 with TRBJ2-5; 9 bases match TRBD1. V was pared by 4 bases and J by 4 bases, with 7 bases of the junction left unmatched. The germline CDR1 and CDR2 sequences are SGHAT and FQNNGV. The CDR3 has 15 amino acids. Written as DNA, the CDR3 is TGTGCCAGCAGCTCGGTCGGACAGGGGCGAGAGACCCAGTACTTC. Its translation: CASSSVGQGRETQYF.

The chain links TRBV5-5 to TRBJ2-3; 8 positions agree with TRBD2. CDR3 size: 15 residues. Losses at the gene ends were 0 bases for V and 8 bases for J; bases not matched to a gene: 8. Looked up from germline, CDR1 is SGHKS and CDR2 is YYEKEE (reference sequence). CDR3 in DNA: TGTGCCAGCAGCTTGGACGGCGGGGGGCCTTCTACGCAGTATTTT. Its translation is CASSLDGGGPSTQYF.

This clonotype was detected ten times or more. The CDR3 bases are TGTGCCAGCAGCGGAACCGACAGGGTCCCCAAAAACATTCAGTACTTC. Residues: CASSGTDRVPKNIQYF. The V and J genes are TRBV2 and TRBJ2-4; 7 nucleotides match TRBD1. This CDR3 region has 16 residues. V was pared by 6 bases and J by 2 bases, with 10 bases of the junction left unmatched. CDR1 is SNHLY and CDR2 is FYNNEI in the germline V gene.

A few counts support this clonotype. The CDR3 carries no conserved terminal phenylalanine or tryptophan, so it likely arises from a read error. The chain carries TRBV12-3 or TRBV12-4 and TRBJ2-7, with 10 nucleotides matching TRBD1. This CDR3 has 15 amino acids. With 4 bases clipped from V and 0 bases from J, the junction kept 3 bases outside the gene matches. The CDR3 loop reads CASSSGQGTSYEQYL. The CDR3 nucleotides are TGTGCCAGCAGTTCGGGACAGGGGACCTCCTACGAGCAGTACCTC.

Note on this clonotype: A much larger clone sits a single nucleotide away, making a read error possible. No conserved phenylalanine or tryptophan ends this CDR3, so it is likely a read error. The V and J genes are TRBV7-9 and TRBJ1-6; possible D gene TRBD1, 5 bases. The germline V and J ends were trimmed by 4 bases and 0 bases, with 7 bases remaining between them. This CDR3 contains 15 residues. Germline assignment: CDR1 SEHNR and CDR2 FQNEAQ (reference sequence). The CDR3 protein is CASSSGSSYNSPLHS. The CDR3 DNA reads as TGTGCCAGCAGCTCAGGGAGCTCCTATAATTCACCCCTCCACTCT.

This clonotype has at least ten counts. V gene TRBV20-1 combines with J gene TRBJ2-1, with 10 nucleotides matching TRBD2. Per germline, CDR1 DFQATT and CDR2 SNEGSKA (reference sequence). The V segment lost 5 bases and the J segment 8 bases; nucleotides outside the gene matches: 9. CDR3 length: 14 residues. CDR3 sequence: CSAAKRGGIYEQFF. The CDR3 DNA sequence: TGCAGTGCTGCCAAGCGGGGGGGCATCTATGAGCAGTTCTTC.

This clonotype was found many times. The gene calls are TRBV20-1 and TRBJ2-1; D not certain. Per the germline V gene, CDR1 is DFQATT and CDR2 is SNEGSKA (reference sequence). V gave up 0 bases and J gave up 4 bases, with 10 bases separating them. The CDR3 covers 14 residues. CDR3 coding DNA: TGCAGTGCTAGAGAAAGAGGCCTATACAATGAGCAGTTCTTC. Translation gives CSARERGLYNEQFF.

This clonotype was counted ten times or more. The chain combines TRBV10-3 with TRBJ1-2; 8 bases agree with TRBD1. Trimming removed 6 bases from V and 4 bases from J; junction bases left unmatched: 10. This CDR3 is built from 15 residues. Germline values: CDR1 ENHRY, CDR2 SYGVKD. The CDR3 region is CAIRVFRQGIYGYTF. The CDR3 nucleotides are TGTGCCATCAGGGTTTTTCGACAGGGGATCTATGGCTACACCTTC.

This clonotype appeared many times. The rearrangement uses TRBV3-1 and TRBJ1-1, with D uncertain. V lost 0 bases to trimming and J lost 1 base, with 6 bases between them. The germline CDR1 and CDR2 sequences are LGHDT and YNNKEL (reference sequence). This CDR3 region has 14 residues. The CDR3 DNA reads TGTGCCAGCAGCCAAGATCCGGAGAACACTGAAGCTTTCTTT. It specifies CASSQDPENTEAFF.

This clonotype was picked up many times. The junction does not match germline at one end; this may be a read error. The V call is TRBV5-1, the J call TRBJ2-7; possibly TRBD1 or TRBD2 for D (5 bases each). From germline, CDR1 is SGHRS and CDR2 YFSETQ. The CDR3 extends over 15 amino acids. The CDR3 sequence: CASSLAYGTSFEQYF. In nucleotides, the CDR3 is TGCGCCAGCAGCTTGGCCTACGGGACCTCCTTCGAGCAGTACTTC.

On this clonotype itself: This likely comes from a read error, as the CDR3 has no conserved phenylalanine or tryptophan at its end. The rearrangement uses TRBV7-2 and TRBJ2-2; 12 bases fit TRBD1. Germline CDR1 is SGHTA and CDR2 is FQGNSA. This CDR3 spans 18 amino acids. CDR3 sequence: CASSLAGDRGLGTGELFL. CDR3 nucleotides: TGTGCCAGCAGCCTAGCCGGGGACAGGGGGCTGGGCACCGGGGAGCTGTTTCTT.

The rearrangement links TRBV28 to TRBJ2-7, with D tentatively TRBD2 (5 bases). CDR3 length equals 13 residues. Trimming removed 7 bases at V and 1 base at J, with 11 bases between. In germline, CDR1 is MDHEN, CDR2 SYDVKM. CDR3 sequence reads: CASNLPGSYEQYF. In DNA form, the CDR3 reads TGTGCCAGCAACCTCCCGGGGTCCTACGAGCAGTACTTC.

This clonotype came up many times. V is TRBV2 and J is TRBJ2-1; TRBD1 might be the D (6 bases). Germline values: CDR1 SNHLY, CDR2 FYNNEI. The CDR3 totals 11 residues. V was pared by 10 bases and J by 8 bases, with 12 bases between. CDR3 in amino acids: CATRGWDEQFF. For the CDR3, the DNA is TGTGCCACAAGGGGGTGGGATGAGCAGTTCTTC.

This clonotype was counted at least ten times. The CDR3: CASSLDGSNQPQHF. The DNA of the CDR3 is TGTGCCAGCAGCTTAGATGGGAGCAATCAGCCCCAGCATTTT. The J gene is TRBJ1-5, the V gene TRBV11-2; D ambiguous. The V end was cut by 0 bases, the J end by 1 base, with 4 bases between. Germline values: CDR1 SGHAT, CDR2 FQNNGV. The CDR3 extends over 14 amino acids. The whole variable domain, remainder taken from reference TRBV11-2 and TRBJ1-5, is EAGVAQSPRYKIIEKRQSVAFWCNPISGHATLYWYQQILGQGPKLLIQFQNNGVVDDSQLPKDRFSAERLKGVDSTLKIQPAKLEDSAVYLCASSLDGSNQPQHFGDGTRLSIL.

This clonotype was seen repeatedly, ten times or more. The chain is built from TRBV5-6 and TRBJ1-2, with TRBD1 identical over 11 bases. From germline, CDR1 is SGHDT and CDR2 YYEEEE. The length of the CDR3 is 15 residues. Trimming cost V 4 bases and J 4 bases; bases outside gene matches: 6. The DNA for the CDR3 is TGTGCCAGCAGCCCAGGACAGGGGGCGAGCTATGGCTACACCTTC. It translates to CASSPGQGASYGYTF.

The table lists this clonotype with many counts. V gene TRBV3-1 combines with J gene TRBJ1-2; TRBD1 agrees at 9 bases. The CDR3 spans 15 residues. V dropped 1 base and J dropped 8; count of bases not matched to a gene: 8. Germline-derived CDR1 and CDR2 are LGHDT and YNNKEL (reference sequence). The CDR3, as DNA: TGTGCCAGCAGCCAAGCCGGGACAGGGTGGATCGGCTACACCTTC. Its protein is CASSQAGTGWIGYTF.

There are a few counts of this clonotype. V usage is TRBV5-1 and J usage is TRBJ2-1, with 7 bases identical to TRBD1. The CDR3 spans 15 residues. Germline trimming cut 2 bases from V and 0 bases from J; bases unmatched to any gene: 2. The germline V gene encodes CDR1 SGHRS and CDR2 YFSETQ. In DNA form, the CDR3 reads TGCGCCAGCAGCTTCGAGGGGGCCTCCTACAATGAGCAGTTCTTC. It yields the protein CASSFEGASYNEQFF.

This clonotype was counted between two and nine times. A much bigger clone sits one base away, suggesting this may be a read error. The chain has TRBV20-1 and TRBJ2-5, with D possibly TRBD1 on 5 matching bases. The CDR3 sequence is 13 residues long. CDR1 and CDR2 (germline): DFQATT, SNEGSKA (reference sequence). The V end lost 3 bases, the J end lost 2 bases, and 10 bases lay between the germline ends. CDR3 in DNA: TGCAGTGCTAGGGGGCTCGAGCAAGAGACCCAGTACTTC. It is translated as CSARGLEQETQYF.

The chain recombines TRBV5-4 with TRBJ2-1; TRBD2 agrees at 9 bases. The tail of the sequence fits TRBJ2-7 better, so the J call may be wrong. Germline CDR1 and CDR2: SGHNT and YYREEE (reference sequence). The CDR3 runs 16 residues. The CDR3 region has the DNA TGTGCCAGCAGCTCCAAGCGGGGGGACGCCTACAATGAGCAGTACTTC. Residues: CASSSKRGDAYNEQYF.

This clonotype was detected ten times or more. The V call is TRBV2, the J call TRBJ2-1; 8 bases match TRBD1. Germline V gene sequence: CDR1 SNHLY, CDR2 FYNNEI. The CDR3 is made up of 16 amino acids. The ends lost 4 bases at V and 3 bases at J; junction bases unmatched: 8. The CDR3 loop is CASSAAGTGRYNEQFF. The CDR3 coding sequence is TGTGCCAGCAGTGCCGCCGGGACAGGACGCTACAATGAGCAGTTCTTC.

This clonotype was picked up a small number of times. V usage is TRBV13 and J usage is TRBJ2-3; TRBD1 or TRBD2 may be the D gene (5 bases each). V shed 7 bases and J shed 2 bases, with 13 bases lying between them. Germline V gene sequence: CDR1 PRHDT, CDR2 FYEKMQ (reference sequence). This CDR3 has 14 amino acids. This CDR3 is CASTSRVFTDTQYF. DNA of the CDR3: TGTGCCAGCACTAGCAGGGTCTTCACAGATACGCAGTATTTT.

The gene calls are TRBV6-1 and TRBJ2-1; D possibly corresponds to TRBD2 (6 bases). The germline V gene has CDR1 MNHNS and CDR2 SASEGT. This CDR3 has 16 amino acids. Trimming pared 4 bases from V and 3 bases from J, leaving 16 bases between. CDR3 in DNA: TGTGCCAGCAGTGCTCAACTAGCTCCGGGCTACAATGAGCAGTTCTTC. Translated: CASSAQLAPGYNEQFF.

This clonotype came up many times. V gene TRBV12-3 or TRBV12-4 combines with J gene TRBJ2-7; no clear D. Trimming left V 5 bases short and J 1 base short, with 12 bases between. This CDR3 region has 14 residues. The CDR3 is CASSPKGPSYEQYF. DNA of the CDR3: TGTGCCAGCAGTCCGAAAGGACCGTCCTACGAGCAGTACTTC.

The table lists this clonotype with a few counts. The rearrangement links TRBV19 to TRBJ1-6; no clear D. The V and J ends lost 8 bases and 5 bases respectively, with 16 bases between them. CDR3 length: 15 residues. The germline CDR1 and CDR2 sequences are LNHDA and SQIVND (reference sequence). The DNA of the CDR3 is TGTGCCAGTGGAGGGTGGGGTCGGGATAATTCACCCCTCCACTTT. Its protein product is CASGGWGRDNSPLHF.

The table lists this clonotype with many counts. J is TRBJ1-1 and V is TRBV12-3 or TRBV12-4; possibly TRBD1 for D (5 bases). Trimming shortened V by 3 bases and J by 10 bases, and 15 bases separated the two germline ends. This CDR3 comprises 13 residues. The CDR3 loop reads CASSLGGEVGAFF. The CDR3 nucleotides are TGTGCCAGCAGTTTGGGAGGGGAGGTGGGAGCTTTCTTT.

The J gene is TRBJ2-1, the V gene TRBV7-9; D call uncertain. This CDR3 comprises 16 residues. CDR1 is SEHNR and CDR2 is FQNEAQ in the germline V gene (reference sequence). V lost 6 bases to trimming and J lost 0 bases, with 15 bases between them. The CDR3 DNA follows: TGTGCCAGCAGTGAAGGAACGGAGAGCTCCTACAATGAGCAGTTCTTC. Translation: CASSEGTESSYNEQFF.

This clonotype appeared many times. CDR3 loop: CASTSASSGGIGATQYF. Here the CDR3 DNA reads TGTGCCAGCACCTCGGCGTCTAGCGGGGGGATTGGAGCGACCCAGTACTTC. J is TRBJ2-5 and V is TRBV12-3 or TRBV12-4; TRBD2 aligns across 11 bases. Trimming at V came to 7 bases and at J to 7 bases, leaving 17 bases not matched to a gene. CDR3 length: 17 residues.

The rearrangement uses TRBV28 and TRBJ1-3, with D uncertain. Germline CDR1 MDHEN, CDR2 SYDVKM. Between the trimmed V and J ends, which lost 5 bases and 4 bases, there was a span of 12 bases. This CDR3 has 14 amino acids. The CDR3 protein is CASSAAGMGNTIYF. Written as DNA, the CDR3 is TGTGCCAGCAGTGCCGCTGGGATGGGAAACACCATATATTTT.

This clonotype came up a few times. V usage is TRBV3-1 and J usage is TRBJ2-6, with no clear D. Germline lookup yields CDR1 LGHDT and CDR2 YNNKEL (reference sequence). The length of the CDR3 is 15 residues. V dropped 1 base and J dropped 0 bases, with 4 bases sitting between them. Here the CDR3 reads CASSQVVSGANVLTF. The DNA of the CDR3 is TGTGCCAGCAGCCAAGTGGTCTCTGGGGCCAACGTCCTGACTTTC.

The J gene is TRBJ2-7, the V gene TRBV10-3; 10 bases are a match to TRBD1. CDR1 ENHRY and CDR2 SYGVKD come from the germline V gene. This CDR3 region has 15 residues. V gave up 4 bases and J gave up 5 bases; unmatched junction bases: 8. The CDR3 bases are TGTGCCATCAGTGGGGCGGGACAGGGGCCGAACGAGCAGTACTTC. This codes for CAISGAGQGPNEQYF.

This chain's CDR3 is CASSYTRVSSYNEQFF. The CDR3 DNA reads as TGCGCCAGCAGCTATACGAGGGTCAGCTCCTACAATGAGCAGTTCTTC. V is TRBV4-1 and J is TRBJ2-1; tentative D call: TRBD2 (5 bases). The CDR3 loop spans 16 amino acids. The germline V gene has CDR1 MGHRA and CDR2 YSYEKL. Trimming removed 5 bases at V and 0 bases at J, with 14 bases between.